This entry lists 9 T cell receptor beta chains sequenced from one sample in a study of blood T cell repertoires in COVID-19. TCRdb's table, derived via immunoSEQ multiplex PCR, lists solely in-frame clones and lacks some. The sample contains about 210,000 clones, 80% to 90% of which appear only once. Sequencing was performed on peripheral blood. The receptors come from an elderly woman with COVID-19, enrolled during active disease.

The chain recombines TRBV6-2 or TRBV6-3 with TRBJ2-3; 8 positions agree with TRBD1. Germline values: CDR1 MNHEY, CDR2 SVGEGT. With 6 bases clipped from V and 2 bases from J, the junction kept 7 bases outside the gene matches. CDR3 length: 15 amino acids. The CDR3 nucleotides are TGTGCCAGCAGCCCACAGGGGGTCTACACAGATACGCAGTATTTT. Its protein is CASSPQGVYTDTQYF.

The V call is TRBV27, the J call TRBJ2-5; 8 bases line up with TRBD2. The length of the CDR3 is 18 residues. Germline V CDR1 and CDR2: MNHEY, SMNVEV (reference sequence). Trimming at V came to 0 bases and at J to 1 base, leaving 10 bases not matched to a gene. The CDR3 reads CASSLSIGGGLGQETQYF. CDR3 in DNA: TGTGCCAGCAGTTTATCAATCGGCGGGGGGTTGGGCCAAGAGACCCAGTACTTC.

CDR3 in DNA: TGCGCCAGCAGTCAAAACCTGGCCCCTTCGGGTCAGCCCCAGCATTTT. Translated, it gives CASSQNLAPSGQPQHF. This chain uses TRBV23-1 with TRBJ1-5; no clear D. TRBV23-1 is flagged as an ORF with uncertain function. Trimming removed 2 bases from V and 6 bases from J, with 17 bases in between. This CDR3 region has 16 residues.

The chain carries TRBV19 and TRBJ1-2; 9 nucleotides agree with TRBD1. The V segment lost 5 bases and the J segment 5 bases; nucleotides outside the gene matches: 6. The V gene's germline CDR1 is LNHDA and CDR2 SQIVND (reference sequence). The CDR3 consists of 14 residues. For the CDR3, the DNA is TGTGCCAGTAGTTCTACAGGGGGCGATTATGGCTACACCTTC. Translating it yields CASSSTGGDYGYTF. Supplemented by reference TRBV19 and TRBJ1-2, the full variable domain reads DGGITQSPKYLFRKEGQNVTLSCEQNLNHDAMYWYRQDPGQGLRLIYYSQIVNDFQKGDIAEGYSVSREKKESFPLTVTSAQKNPTAFYLCASSSTGGDYGYTFGSGTRLTVV.

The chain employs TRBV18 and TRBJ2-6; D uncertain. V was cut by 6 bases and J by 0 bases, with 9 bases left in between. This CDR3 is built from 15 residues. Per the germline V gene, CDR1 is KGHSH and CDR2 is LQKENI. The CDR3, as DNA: TGTGCCAGCTCGGGCAGTCACTCTGGGGCCAACGTCCTGACTTTC. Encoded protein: CASSGSHSGANVLTF.

Here the CDR3 reads CAWSVRGQGAGEKLFF. CDR3 DNA: TGTGCCTGGAGTGTACGGGGACAGGGGGCTGGTGAAAAACTGTTTTTT. V is TRBV30 and J is TRBJ1-4, with 12 bases that match TRBD1. The CDR3 sequence is 16 residues long. The V and J ends lost 0 bases and 7 bases, in that order; junction bases with no gene match: 6. CDR1 and CDR2 from the germline V gene are GTSNPN and SVGIG (reference sequence). Full variable domain (outside the CDR3, taken from reference TRBV30 and TRBJ1-4): SQTIHQWPATLVQPVGSPLSLECTVEGTSNPNLYWYRQAAGRGLQLLFYSVGIGQISSEVPQNLSASRPQDRQFILSSKKLLLSDSGFYLCAWSVRGQGAGEKLFFGSGTQLSVL.

CDR3 sequence: CSVEGPNEQYF. DNA for the CDR3: TGCAGCGTTGAAGGGCCAAACGAGCAGTACTTC. The chain joins TRBV29-1 to TRBJ2-7; no clear D gene. CDR1 is SQVTM, CDR2 ANQGSEA, per germline. The germline V and J ends were trimmed by 1 base and 5 bases, with 6 bases remaining between them. The CDR3 is made up of 11 amino acids.

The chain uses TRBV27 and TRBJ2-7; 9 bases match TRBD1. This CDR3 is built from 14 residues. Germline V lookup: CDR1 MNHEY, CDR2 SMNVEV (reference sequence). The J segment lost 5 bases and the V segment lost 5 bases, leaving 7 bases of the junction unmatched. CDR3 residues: CASSRDRERNEQYF. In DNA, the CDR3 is TGTGCCAGCAGTAGGGACAGGGAACGGAACGAGCAGTACTTC.

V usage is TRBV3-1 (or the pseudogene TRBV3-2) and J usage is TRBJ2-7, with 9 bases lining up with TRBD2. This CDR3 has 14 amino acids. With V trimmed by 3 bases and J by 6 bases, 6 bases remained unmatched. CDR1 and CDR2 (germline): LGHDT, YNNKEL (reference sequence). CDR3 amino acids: CASSQRGGLVEQYF. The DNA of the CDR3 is TGTGCCAGCAGCCAGCGGGGGGGCCTGGTCGAGCAGTACTTC.